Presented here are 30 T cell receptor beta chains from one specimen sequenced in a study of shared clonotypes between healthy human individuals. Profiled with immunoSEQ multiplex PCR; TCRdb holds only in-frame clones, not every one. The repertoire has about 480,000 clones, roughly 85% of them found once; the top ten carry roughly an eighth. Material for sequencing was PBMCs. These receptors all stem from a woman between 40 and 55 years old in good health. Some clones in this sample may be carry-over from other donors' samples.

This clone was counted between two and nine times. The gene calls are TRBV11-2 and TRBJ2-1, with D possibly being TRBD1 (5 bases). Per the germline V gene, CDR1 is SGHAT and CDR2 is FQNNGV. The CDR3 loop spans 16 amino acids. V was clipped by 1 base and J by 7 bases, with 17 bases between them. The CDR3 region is CASSLVISAGSNEQFF. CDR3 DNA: TGTGCCAGCAGCTTAGTAATATCGGCAGGGTCGAATGAGCAGTTCTTC.

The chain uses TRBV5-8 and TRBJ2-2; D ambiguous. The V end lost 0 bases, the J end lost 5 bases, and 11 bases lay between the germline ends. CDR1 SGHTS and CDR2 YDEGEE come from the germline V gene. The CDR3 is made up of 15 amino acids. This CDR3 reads CASSLVAPLTGELFF. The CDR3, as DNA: TGTGCCAGCAGCTTGGTGGCCCCCCTAACCGGGGAGCTGTTTTTT.

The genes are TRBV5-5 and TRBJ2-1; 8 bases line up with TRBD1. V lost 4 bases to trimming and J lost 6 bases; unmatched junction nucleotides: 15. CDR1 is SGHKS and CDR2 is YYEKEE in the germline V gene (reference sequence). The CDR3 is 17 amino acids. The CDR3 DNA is TGTGCCAGCAGCCCGCGACAGGGGTTAGGGCGCAGCAATGAGCAGTTCTTC. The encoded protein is CASSPRQGLGRSNEQFF.

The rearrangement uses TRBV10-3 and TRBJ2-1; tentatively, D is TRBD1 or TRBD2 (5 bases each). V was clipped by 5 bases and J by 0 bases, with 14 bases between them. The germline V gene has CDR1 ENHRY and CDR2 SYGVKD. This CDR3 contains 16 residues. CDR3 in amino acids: CAISPNRDRSYNEQFF. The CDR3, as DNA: TGTGCCATCAGTCCAAACCGGGACCGCTCCTACAATGAGCAGTTCTTC.

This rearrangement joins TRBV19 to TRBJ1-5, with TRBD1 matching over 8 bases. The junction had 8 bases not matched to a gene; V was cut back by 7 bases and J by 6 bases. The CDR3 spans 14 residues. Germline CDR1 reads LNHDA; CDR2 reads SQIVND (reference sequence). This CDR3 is CASTDDRGGQPQHF. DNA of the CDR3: TGTGCCAGTACCGACGACAGGGGTGGTCAGCCCCAGCATTTT.

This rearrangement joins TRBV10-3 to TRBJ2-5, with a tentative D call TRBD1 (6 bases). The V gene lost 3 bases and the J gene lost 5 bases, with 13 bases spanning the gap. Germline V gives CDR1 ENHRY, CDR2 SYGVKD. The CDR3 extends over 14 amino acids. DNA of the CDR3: TGTGCCATCAGTGAACCTCAGGGGTCGGAGACCCAGTACTTC. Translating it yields CAISEPQGSETQYF.

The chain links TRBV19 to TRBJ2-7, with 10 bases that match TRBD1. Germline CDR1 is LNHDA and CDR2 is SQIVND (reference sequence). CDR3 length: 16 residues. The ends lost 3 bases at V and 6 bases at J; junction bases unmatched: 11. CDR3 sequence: CASSIQGTGVIGEQYF. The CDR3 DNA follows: TGTGCCAGTAGTATTCAGGGGACAGGGGTCATTGGCGAGCAGTACTTC. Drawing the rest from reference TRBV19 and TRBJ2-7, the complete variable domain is DGGITQSPKYLFRKEGQNVTLSCEQNLNHDAMYWYRQDPGQGLRLIYYSQIVNDFQKGDIAEGYSVSREKKESFPLTVTSAQKNPTAFYLCASSIQGTGVIGEQYFGPGTRLTVT.

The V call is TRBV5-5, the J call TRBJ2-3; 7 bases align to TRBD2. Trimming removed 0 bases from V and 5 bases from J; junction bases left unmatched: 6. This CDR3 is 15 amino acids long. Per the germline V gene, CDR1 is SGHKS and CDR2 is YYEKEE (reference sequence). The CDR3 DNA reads TGTGCCAGCAGCTTGGGGCTAGCGGAGGGAGATACGCAGTATTTT. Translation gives CASSLGLAEGDTQYF. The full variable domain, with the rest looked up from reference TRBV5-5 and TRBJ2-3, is DAGVTQSPTHLIKTRGQQVTLRCSPISGHKSVSWYQQVLGQGPQFIFQYYEKEERGRGNFPDRFSARQFPNYSSELNVNALLLGDSALYLCASSLGLAEGDTQYFGPGTRLTVL.

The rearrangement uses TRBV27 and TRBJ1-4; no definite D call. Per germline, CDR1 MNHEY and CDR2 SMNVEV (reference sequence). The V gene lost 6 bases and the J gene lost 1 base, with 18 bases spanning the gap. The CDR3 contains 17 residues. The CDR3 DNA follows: TGTGCCAGCAGCCAAACTCTAACGTATGGAACTAATGAAAAACTGTTTTTT. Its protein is CASSQTLTYGTNEKLFF. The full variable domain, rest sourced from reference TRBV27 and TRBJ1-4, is EAQVTQNPRYLITVTGKKLTVTCSQNMNHEYMSWYRQDPGLGLRQIYYSMNVEVTDKGDVPEGYKVSRKEKRNFPLILESPSPNQTSLYFCASSQTLTYGTNEKLFFGSGTQLSVL.

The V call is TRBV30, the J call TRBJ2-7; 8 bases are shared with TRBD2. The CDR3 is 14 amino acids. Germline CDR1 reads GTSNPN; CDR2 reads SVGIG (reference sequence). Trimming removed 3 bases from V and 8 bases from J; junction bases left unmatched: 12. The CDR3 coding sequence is TGTGCCTGGAGGCCAAGCGGGAGCCTCCTCAAGCAGTACTTC. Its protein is CAWRPSGSLLKQYF.

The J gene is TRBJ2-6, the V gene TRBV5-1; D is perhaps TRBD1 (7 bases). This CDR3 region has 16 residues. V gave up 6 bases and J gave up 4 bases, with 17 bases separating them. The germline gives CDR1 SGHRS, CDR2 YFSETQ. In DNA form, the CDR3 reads TGCGCCAGCAACCCAGGGGGGACGAACGGGGCCAACGTCCTGACTTTC. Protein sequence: CASNPGGTNGANVLTF.

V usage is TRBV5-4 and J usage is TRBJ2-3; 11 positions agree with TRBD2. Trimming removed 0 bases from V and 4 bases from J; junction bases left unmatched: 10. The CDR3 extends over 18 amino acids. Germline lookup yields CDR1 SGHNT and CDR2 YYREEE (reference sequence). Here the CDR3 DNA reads TGTGCCAGCAGCTTGGGCCCTCGGGATAGCGGGAGGGCAGATACGCAGTATTTT. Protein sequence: CASSLGPRDSGRADTQYF.

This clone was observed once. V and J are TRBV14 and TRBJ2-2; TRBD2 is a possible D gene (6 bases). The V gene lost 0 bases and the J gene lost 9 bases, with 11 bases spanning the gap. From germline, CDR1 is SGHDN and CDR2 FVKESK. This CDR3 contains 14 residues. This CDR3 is CASSQELASRELFF. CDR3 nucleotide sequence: TGTGCCAGCAGCCAAGAACTAGCTTCCAGGGAGCTGTTTTTT.

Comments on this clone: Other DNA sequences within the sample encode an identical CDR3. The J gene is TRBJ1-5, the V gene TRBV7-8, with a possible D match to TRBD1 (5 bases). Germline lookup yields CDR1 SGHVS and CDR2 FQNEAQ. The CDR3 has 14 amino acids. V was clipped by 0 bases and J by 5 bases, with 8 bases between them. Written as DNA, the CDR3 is TGTGCCAGCAGCTTAGCGCAAGGGGATCAGCCCCAGCATTTT. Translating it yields CASSLAQGDQPQHF.

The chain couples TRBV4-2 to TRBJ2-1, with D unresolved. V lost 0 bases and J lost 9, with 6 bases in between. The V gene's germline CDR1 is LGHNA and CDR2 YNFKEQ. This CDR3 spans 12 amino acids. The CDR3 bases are TGTGCCAGCAGCCAAGAACAGCGTGAGCAGTTCTTC. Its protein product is CASSQEQREQFF.

CDR3 sequence (DNA): TGTGCCAGCAGACCGAGAACAGGGCTCTCTGGAAACACCATATATTTT. Amino acid sequence: CASRPRTGLSGNTIYF. The chain carries TRBV11-2 and TRBJ1-3, with D possibly being TRBD1 (6 bases). Germline V gene data show CDR1 as SGHAT and CDR2 as FQNNGV. The CDR3 is 16 amino acids. Trimming left V 6 bases short and J 0 bases short, with 15 bases between.

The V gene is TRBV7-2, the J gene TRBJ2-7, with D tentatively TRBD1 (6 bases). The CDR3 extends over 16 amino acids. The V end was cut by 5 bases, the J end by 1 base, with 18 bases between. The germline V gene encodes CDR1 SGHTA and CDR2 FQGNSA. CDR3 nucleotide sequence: TGTGCCAGCAGCCCGTCGCGGACAGTCGGATCCTACGAGCAGTACTTC. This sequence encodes CASSPSRTVGSYEQYF.

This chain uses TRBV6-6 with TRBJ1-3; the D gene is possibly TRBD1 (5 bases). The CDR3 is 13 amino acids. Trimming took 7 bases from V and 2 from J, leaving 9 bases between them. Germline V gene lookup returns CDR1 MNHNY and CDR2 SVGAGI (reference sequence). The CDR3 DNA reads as TGTGCCAGCAATGGCAGGGCTGGAAACACCATATATTTT. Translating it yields CASNGRAGNTIYF.

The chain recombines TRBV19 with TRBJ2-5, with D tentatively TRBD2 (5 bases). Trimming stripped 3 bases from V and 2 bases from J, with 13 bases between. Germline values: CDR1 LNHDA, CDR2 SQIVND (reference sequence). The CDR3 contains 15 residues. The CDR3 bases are TGTGCCAGTAGTATTGAACTACCGGGACAAGAGACCCAGTACTTC. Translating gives CASSIELPGQETQYF. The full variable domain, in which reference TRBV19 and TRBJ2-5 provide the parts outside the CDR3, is DGGITQSPKYLFRKEGQNVTLSCEQNLNHDAMYWYRQDPGQGLRLIYYSQIVNDFQKGDIAEGYSVSREKKESFPLTVTSAQKNPTAFYLCASSIELPGQETQYFGPGTRLLVL.

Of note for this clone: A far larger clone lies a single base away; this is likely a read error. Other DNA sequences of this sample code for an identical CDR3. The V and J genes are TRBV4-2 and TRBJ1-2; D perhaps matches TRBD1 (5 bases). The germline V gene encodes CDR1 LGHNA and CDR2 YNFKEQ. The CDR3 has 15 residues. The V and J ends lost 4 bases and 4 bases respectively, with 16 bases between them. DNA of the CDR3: TGTGCCAGCAGCCCGTCCGGGGCCGAGTCCTATGGCTACACCTTC. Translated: CASSPSGAESYGYTF.

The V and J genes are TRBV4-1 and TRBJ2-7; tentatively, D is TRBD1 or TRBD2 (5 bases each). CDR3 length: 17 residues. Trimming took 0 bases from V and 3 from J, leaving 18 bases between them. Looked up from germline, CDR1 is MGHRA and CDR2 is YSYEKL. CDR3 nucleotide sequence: TGCGCCAGCAGCCAAGATTGGGGCGCAGGTGGAGGCTACGAGCAGTACTTC. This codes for CASSQDWGAGGGYEQYF.

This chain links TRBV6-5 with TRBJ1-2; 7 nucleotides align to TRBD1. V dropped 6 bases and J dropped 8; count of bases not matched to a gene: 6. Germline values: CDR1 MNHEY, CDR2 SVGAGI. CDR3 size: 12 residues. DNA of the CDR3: TGTGCCAGCAGCTTGGACAGGTTGGGCTACACCTTC. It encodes CASSLDRLGYTF.

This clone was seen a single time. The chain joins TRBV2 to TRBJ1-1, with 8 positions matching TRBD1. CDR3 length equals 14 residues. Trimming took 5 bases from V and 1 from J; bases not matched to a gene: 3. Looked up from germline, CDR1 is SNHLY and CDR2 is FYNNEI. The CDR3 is CASSYTGGNTEAFF. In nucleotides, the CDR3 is TGTGCCAGCAGTTACACAGGGGGGAACACTGAAGCTTTCTTT.

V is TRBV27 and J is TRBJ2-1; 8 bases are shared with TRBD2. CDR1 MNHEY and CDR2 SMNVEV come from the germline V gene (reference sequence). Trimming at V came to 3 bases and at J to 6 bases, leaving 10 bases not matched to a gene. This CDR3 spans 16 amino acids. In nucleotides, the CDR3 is TGTGCCAGCAGTTTCGGAGGCGGGAGGTGGTCCAATGAGCAGTTCTTC. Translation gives CASSFGGGRWSNEQFF.

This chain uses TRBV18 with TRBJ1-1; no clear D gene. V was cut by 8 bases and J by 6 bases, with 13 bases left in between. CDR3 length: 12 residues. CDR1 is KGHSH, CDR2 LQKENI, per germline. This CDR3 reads CASDTSGAEAFF. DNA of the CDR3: TGTGCCAGCGACACGTCTGGTGCTGAAGCTTTCTTT.

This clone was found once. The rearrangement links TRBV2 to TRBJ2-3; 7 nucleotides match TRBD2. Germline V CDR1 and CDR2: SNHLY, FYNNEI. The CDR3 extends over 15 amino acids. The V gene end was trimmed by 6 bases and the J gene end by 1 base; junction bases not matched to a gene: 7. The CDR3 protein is CASRDREARTDTQYF. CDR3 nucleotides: TGTGCCAGCAGGGACCGGGAGGCCCGCACAGATACGCAGTATTTT.

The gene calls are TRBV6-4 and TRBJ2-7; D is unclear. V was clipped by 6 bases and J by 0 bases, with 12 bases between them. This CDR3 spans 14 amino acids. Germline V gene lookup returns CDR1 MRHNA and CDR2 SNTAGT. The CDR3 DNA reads TGTGCCAGCAGGCCTTTCGCTAGCTCCTACGAGCAGTACTTC. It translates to CASRPFASSYEQYF.

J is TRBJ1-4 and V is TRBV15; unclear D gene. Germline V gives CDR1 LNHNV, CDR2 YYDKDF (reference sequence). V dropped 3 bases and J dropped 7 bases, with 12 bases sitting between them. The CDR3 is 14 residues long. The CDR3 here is CATSSEGSAEKLFF. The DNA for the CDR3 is TGTGCCACCAGCAGTGAAGGGTCTGCTGAAAAACTGTTTTTT.

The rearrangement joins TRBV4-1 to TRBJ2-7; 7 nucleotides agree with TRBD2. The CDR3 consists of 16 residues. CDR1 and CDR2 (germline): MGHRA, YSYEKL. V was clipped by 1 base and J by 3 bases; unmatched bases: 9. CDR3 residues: CASSQGPGLTDYEQYF. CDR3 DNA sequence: TGCGCCAGCAGCCAAGGACCGGGACTAACCGACTACGAGCAGTACTTC.

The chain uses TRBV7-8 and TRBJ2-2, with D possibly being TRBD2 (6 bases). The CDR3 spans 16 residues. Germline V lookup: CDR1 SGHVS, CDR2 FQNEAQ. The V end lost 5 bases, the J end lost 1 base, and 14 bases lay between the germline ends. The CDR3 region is CASSQRSRGNTGELFF. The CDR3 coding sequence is TGTGCCAGCAGCCAGAGGTCGCGGGGGAACACCGGGGAGCTGTTTTTT.